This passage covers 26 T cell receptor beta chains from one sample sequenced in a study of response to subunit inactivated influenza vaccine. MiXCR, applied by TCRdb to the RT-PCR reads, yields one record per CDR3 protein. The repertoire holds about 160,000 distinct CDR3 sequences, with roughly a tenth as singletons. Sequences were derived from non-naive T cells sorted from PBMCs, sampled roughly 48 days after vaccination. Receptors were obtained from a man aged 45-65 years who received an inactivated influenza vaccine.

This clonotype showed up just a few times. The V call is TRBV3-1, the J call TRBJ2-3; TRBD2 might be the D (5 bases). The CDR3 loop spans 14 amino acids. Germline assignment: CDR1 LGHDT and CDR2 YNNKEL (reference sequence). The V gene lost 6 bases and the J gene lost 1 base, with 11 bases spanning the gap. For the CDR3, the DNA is TGTGCCAGCAGGGCACGGGGTGGCACAGATACGCAGTATTTT. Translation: CASRARGGTDTQYF.

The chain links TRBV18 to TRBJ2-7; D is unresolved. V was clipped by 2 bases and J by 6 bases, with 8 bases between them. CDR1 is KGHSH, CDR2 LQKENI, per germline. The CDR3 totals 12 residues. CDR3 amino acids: CASSPYSSEQYF. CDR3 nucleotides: TGTGCCAGCTCACCATACAGTTCCGAGCAGTACTTC.

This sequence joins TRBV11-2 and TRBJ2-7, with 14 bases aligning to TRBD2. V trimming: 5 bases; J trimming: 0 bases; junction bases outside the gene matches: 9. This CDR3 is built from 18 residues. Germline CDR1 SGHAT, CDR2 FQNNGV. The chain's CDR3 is CASSHGLAGGRPSYEQYF. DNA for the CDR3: TGTGCCAGCAGCCACGGACTAGCGGGAGGCCGGCCCTCCTACGAGCAGTACTTC.

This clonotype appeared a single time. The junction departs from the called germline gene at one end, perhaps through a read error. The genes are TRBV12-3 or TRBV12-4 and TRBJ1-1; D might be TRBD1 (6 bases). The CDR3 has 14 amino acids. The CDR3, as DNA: TGTGCCAGCAGTTCTACAGGGTCGAACAGTGAAGCTTTCTTT. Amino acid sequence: CASSSTGSNSEAFF.

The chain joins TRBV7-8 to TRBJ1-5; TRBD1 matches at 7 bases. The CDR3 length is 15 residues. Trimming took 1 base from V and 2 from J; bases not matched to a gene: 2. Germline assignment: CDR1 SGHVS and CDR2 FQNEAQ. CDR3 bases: TGTGCCAGCAGCTTAGACCAGGGGGGCAATCAGCCCCAGCATTTT. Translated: CASSLDQGGNQPQHF.

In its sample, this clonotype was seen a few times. The CDR3 protein is CASIDTSVGPQHF. Here the CDR3 DNA reads TGTGCCAGCATTGACACCTCCGTGGGGCCCCAGCATTTT. The rearrangement links TRBV28 to TRBJ1-5; no clear D. Germline V gene sequence: CDR1 MDHEN, CDR2 SYDVKM. V was cut by 7 bases and J by 9 bases, with 16 bases left in between. The CDR3 has 13 amino acids.

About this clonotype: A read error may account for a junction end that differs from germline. The CDR3 is CASSLSGRSSGANVLSF. The CDR3 DNA reads as TGTGCCAGCAGTTTATCTGGCCGAAGCTCTGGGGCCAACGTCCTGTCTTTC. The genes are TRBV27 and TRBJ2-6; maybe TRBD1 (5 bases). CDR1 is MNHEY, CDR2 SMNVEV, per germline (reference sequence). CDR3 size: 17 residues. The full variable domain, rest sourced from reference TRBV27 and TRBJ2-6, is EAQVTQNPRYLITVTGKKLTVTCSQNMNHEYMSWYRQDPGLGLRQIYYSMNVEVTDKGDVPEGYKVSRKEKRNFPLILESPSPNQTSLYFCASSLSGRSSGANVLSFGAGSRLTVL.

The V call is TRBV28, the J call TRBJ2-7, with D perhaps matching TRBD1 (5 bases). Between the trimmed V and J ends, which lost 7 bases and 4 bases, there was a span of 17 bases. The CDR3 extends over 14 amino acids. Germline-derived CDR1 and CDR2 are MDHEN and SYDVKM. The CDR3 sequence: CASTRAGKGYEQYF. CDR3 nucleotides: TGTGCCAGCACTCGGGCAGGGAAAGGGTACGAGCAGTACTTC. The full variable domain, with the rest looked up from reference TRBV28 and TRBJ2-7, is DVKVTQSSRYLVKRTGEKVFLECVQDMDHENMFWYRQDPGLGLRLIYFSYDVKMKEKGDIPEGYSVSREKKERFSLILESASTNQTSMYLCASTRAGKGYEQYFGPGTRLTVT.

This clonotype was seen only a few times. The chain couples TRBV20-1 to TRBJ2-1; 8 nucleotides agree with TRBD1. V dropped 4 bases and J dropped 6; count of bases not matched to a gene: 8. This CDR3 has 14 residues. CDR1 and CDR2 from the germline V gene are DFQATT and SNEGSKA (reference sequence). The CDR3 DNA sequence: TGCAGTGCTATAAAACAGGGGGTAGGCAATGAGCAGTTCTTC. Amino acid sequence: CSAIKQGVGNEQFF.

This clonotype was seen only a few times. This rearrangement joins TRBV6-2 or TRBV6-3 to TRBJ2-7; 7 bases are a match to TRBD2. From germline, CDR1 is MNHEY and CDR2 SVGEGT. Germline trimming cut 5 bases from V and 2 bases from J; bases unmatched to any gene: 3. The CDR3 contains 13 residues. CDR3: CASSERGTYEQYF. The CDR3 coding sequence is TGTGCCAGCAGTGAGCGGGGCACCTACGAGCAGTACTTC.

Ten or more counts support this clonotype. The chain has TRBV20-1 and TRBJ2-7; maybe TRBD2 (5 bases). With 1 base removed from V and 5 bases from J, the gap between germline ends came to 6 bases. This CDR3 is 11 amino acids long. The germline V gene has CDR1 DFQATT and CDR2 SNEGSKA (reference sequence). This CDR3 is CSARAGNEQYF. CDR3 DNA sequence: TGCAGTGCTAGAGCGGGAAACGAGCAGTACTTC.

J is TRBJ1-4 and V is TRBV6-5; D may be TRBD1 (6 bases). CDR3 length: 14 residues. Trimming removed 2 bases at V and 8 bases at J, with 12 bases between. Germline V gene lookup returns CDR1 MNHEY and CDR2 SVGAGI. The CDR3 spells CASSYGRGREKLFF. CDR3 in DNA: TGTGCCAGCAGTTACGGCAGGGGTAGAGAAAAACTGTTTTTT.

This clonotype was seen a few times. The DNA for the CDR3 is TGTGCCAGCAGTGTCACCGGGACAGTCTATGAAAAACTGTTTTTT. Its protein product is CASSVTGTVYEKLFF. V gene TRBV6-2 or TRBV6-3 combines with J gene TRBJ1-4, with 7 bases aligning to TRBD1. CDR1 is MNHEY and CDR2 is SVGEGT in the germline V gene. The CDR3 totals 15 residues. V gave up 5 bases and J gave up 6 bases; unmatched junction bases: 9.

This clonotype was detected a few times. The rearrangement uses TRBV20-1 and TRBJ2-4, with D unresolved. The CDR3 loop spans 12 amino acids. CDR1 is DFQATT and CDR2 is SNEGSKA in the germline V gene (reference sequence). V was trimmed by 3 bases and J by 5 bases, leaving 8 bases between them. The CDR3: CSARGFENIQYF. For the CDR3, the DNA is TGCAGTGCTAGGGGCTTCGAAAACATTCAGTACTTC.

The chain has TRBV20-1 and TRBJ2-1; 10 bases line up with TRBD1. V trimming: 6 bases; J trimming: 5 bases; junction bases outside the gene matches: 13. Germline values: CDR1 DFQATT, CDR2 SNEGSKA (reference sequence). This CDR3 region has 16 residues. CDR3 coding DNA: TGCAGTGCCCAGCCCCTCGGACAGGGGGTACACAATGAGCAGTTCTTC. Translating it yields CSAQPLGQGVHNEQFF.

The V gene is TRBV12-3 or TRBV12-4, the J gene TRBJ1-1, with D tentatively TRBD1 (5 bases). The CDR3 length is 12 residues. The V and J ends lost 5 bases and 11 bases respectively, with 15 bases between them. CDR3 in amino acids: CASSQLGLIAFF. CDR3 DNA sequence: TGTGCCAGCAGTCAGCTGGGACTGATCGCTTTCTTT.

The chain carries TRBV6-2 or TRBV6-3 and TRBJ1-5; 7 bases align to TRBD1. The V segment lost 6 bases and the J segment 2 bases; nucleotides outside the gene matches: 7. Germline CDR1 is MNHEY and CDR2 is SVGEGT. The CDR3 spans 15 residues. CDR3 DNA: TGTGCCAGCAGGACAGGGTTTTACGGCAATCAGCCCCAGCATTTT. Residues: CASRTGFYGNQPQHF.

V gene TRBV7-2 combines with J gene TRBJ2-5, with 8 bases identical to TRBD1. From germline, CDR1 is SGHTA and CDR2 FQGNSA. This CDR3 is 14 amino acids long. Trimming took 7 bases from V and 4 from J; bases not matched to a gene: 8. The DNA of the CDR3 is TGTGCCAGCACCGACAGGGGATTAACAGAGACCCAGTACTTC. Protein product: CASTDRGLTETQYF.

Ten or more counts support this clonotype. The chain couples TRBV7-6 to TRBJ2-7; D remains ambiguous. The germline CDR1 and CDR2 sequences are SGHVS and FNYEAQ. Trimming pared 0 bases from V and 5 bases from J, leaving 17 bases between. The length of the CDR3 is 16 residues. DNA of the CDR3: TGTGCCAGCAGCTTAGCGTCGGGTCAGTATAGACACGAGCAGTACTTC. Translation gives CASSLASGQYRHEQYF.

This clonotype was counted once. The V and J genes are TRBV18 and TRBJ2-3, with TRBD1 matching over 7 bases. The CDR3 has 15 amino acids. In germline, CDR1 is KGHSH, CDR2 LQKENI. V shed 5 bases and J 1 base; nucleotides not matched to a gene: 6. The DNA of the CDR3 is TGTGCCAGCTCATCTTCAGGACAGGGCACAGATACGCAGTATTTT. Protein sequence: CASSSSGQGTDTQYF.

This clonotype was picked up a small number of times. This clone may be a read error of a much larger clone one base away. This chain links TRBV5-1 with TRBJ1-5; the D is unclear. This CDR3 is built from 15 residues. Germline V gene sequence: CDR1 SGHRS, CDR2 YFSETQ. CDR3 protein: CPSSLVPGNNQPQHF. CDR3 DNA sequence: TGCCCCAGCAGCTTGGTTCCGGGGAACAATCAGCCCCAGCATTTT.

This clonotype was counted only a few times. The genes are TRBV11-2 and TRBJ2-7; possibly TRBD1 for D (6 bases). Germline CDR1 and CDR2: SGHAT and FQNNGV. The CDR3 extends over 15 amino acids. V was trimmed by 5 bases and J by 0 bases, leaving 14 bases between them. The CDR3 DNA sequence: TGTGCCAGCAGCCCACGGACAGTGAGCTCCTACGAGCAGTACTTC. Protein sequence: CASSPRTVSSYEQYF. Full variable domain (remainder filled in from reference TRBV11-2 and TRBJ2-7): EAGVAQSPRYKIIEKRQSVAFWCNPISGHATLYWYQQILGQGPKLLIQFQNNGVVDDSQLPKDRFSAERLKGVDSTLKIQPAKLEDSAVYLCASSPRTVSSYEQYFGPGTRLTVT.

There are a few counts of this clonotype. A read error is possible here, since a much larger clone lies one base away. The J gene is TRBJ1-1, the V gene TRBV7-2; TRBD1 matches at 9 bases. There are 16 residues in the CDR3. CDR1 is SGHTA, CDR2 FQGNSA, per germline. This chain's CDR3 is CSSSLDGTGLNTEAFF. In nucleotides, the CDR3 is TGTTCCAGCAGCTTAGATGGGACAGGGTTGAACACTGAAGCTTTCTTT.

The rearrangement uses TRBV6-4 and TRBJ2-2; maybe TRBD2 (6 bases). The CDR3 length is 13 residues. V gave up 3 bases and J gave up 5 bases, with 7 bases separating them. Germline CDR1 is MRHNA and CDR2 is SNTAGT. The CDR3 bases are TGTGCCAGCAGTGAAGCGGGTACCGGGGAGCTGTTTTTT. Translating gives CASSEAGTGELFF.

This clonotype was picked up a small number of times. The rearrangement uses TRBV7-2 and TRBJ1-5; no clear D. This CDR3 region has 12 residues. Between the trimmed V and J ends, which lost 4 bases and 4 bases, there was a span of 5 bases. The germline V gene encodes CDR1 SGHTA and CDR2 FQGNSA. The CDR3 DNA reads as TGTGCCAGCAGCTCGACTAATCAGCCCCAGCATTTT. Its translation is CASSSTNQPQHF.

The chain's CDR3 is CATSKSSKHQETQYF. The CDR3, as DNA: TGTGCCACCAGCAAGTCTTCGAAACACCAAGAGACCCAGTACTTC. The chain recombines TRBV15 with TRBJ2-5; D is uncertain. V was trimmed by 4 bases and J by 0 bases, leaving 12 bases between them. The length of the CDR3 is 15 residues. Germline values: CDR1 LNHNV, CDR2 YYDKDF (reference sequence). Looking up the rest from reference TRBV15 and TRBJ2-5 gives the full variable domain: DAMVIQNPRYQVTQFGKPVTLSCSQTLNHNVMYWYQQKSSQAPKLLFHYYDKDFNNEADTPDNFQSRRPNTSFCFLDIRSPGLGDTAMYLCATSKSSKHQETQYFGPGTRLLVL.